Listed below are T cell receptor beta chains from one sample, sequenced in a study of blood T cell repertoires in COVID-19. The protocol was immunoSEQ multiplex PCR, while the TCRdb copy is restricted to in-frame clones and leaves out a portion. The sample shows about 43,000 clones, more than 75% of them seen only once. Material: peripheral blood. All receptors come from a human donor in a cohort sampled during active COVID-19. CDR3s include the opening cysteine and the closing phenylalanine or tryptophan. D genes are given only for firm matches. Size tells how often a clone was seen (once, few, many) or the class of an expanded clone, and some rows leave it out.

v_call: TRBV30
j_call: TRBJ2-7
d_call: TRBD1
clone_size: .
cdr3_aa: CAWTGGYEQYF
cdr3_nt: TGTGCCTGGACAGGGGGCTACGAGCAGTACTTC

v_call: TRBV6-1
j_call: TRBJ1-1
d_call: TRBD1
clone_size: .
cdr3_aa: CASSGQGGGGRTEAFF
cdr3_nt: TGTGCCAGCAGTGGACAGGGAGGTGGAGGTCGGACTGAAGCTTTCTTT

v_call: TRBV24-1
j_call: TRBJ1-5
d_call: .
clone_size: .
cdr3_aa: CASVPGSKGQPQHF
cdr3_nt: TGTGCCTCTGTGCCCGGGTCAAAAGGTCAGCCCCAGCATTTT

v_call: TRBV20-1
j_call: TRBJ2-5
d_call: .
clone_size: .
cdr3_aa: CSARVRDQTKETQYF
cdr3_nt: TGCAGTGCTCGTGTGCGGGACCAGACAAAAGAGACCCAGTACTTC

v_call: TRBV19
j_call: TRBJ2-7
d_call: TRBD1
clone_size: .
cdr3_aa: CASAGTDQTYEQYF
cdr3_nt: TGTGCCAGTGCCGGGACAGATCAAACCTACGAGCAGTACTTC

v_call: TRBV5-6
j_call: TRBJ1-1
d_call: TRBD1
clone_size: .
cdr3_aa: CASNPGQGTEAFF
cdr3_nt: TGTGCCAGCAACCCCGGACAGGGCACTGAAGCTTTCTTT

v_call: TRBV5-4
j_call: TRBJ2-7
d_call: TRBD2
clone_size: once
cdr3_aa: CASSPSGRAGDEQYF
cdr3_nt: TGTGCCAGCAGCCCTAGCGGGAGGGCCGGGGACGAGCAGTACTTC

v_call: TRBV9
j_call: TRBJ1-2
d_call: TRBD1
clone_size: .
cdr3_aa: CASSEGQGANGYTF
cdr3_nt: TGTGCCAGCAGCGAAGGACAGGGGGCGAATGGCTACACCTTC

v_call: TRBV18
j_call: TRBJ2-1
d_call: TRBD2
clone_size: .
cdr3_aa: CASSWGLAGEGEQFF
cdr3_nt: TGTGCCAGCTCTTGGGGACTAGCGGGAGAAGGTGAGCAGTTCTTC

v_call: TRBV27
j_call: TRBJ2-3
d_call: TRBD2
clone_size: .
cdr3_aa: CASSLGTSRDTQYF
cdr3_nt: TGTGCCAGCAGTTTAGGGACTAGCCGGGATACGCAGTATTTT

v_call: TRBV28
j_call: TRBJ1-1
d_call: TRBD1
clone_size: .
cdr3_aa: CASRAGGTEAFF
cdr3_nt: TGTGCCAGCAGGGCAGGGGGGACTGAAGCTTTCTTT

v_call: TRBV6-5
j_call: TRBJ2-5
d_call: TRBD1
clone_size: .
cdr3_aa: CAIQQGLQETQYF
cdr3_nt: TGTGCCATCCAACAGGGGCTACAAGAGACCCAGTACTTC

v_call: TRBV19
j_call: TRBJ1-1
d_call: TRBD1
clone_size: .
cdr3_aa: CASSIRGDRGNTEAFF
cdr3_nt: TGTGCCAGTAGTATCCGAGGGGACAGGGGGAACACTGAAGCTTTCTTT

v_call: TRBV6-5
j_call: TRBJ2-7
d_call: .
clone_size: few
cdr3_aa: CASSYMAGSTHEQYF
cdr3_nt: TGTGCCAGCAGTTACATGGCAGGGTCCACCCACGAGCAGTACTTC

v_call: TRBV4-1
j_call: TRBJ2-7
d_call: .
clone_size: .
cdr3_aa: CASSQDWGDAYEQYF
cdr3_nt: TGCGCCAGCAGCCAAGACTGGGGCGACGCCTACGAGCAGTACTTC

v_call: TRBV10-1
j_call: TRBJ2-7
d_call: .
clone_size: .
cdr3_aa: CASSESGAGILYEQYF
cdr3_nt: TGCGCCAGCAGTGAGTCTGGGGCAGGAATTCTCTACGAGCAGTACTTC

v_call: TRBV3-1/TRBV3-2
j_call: TRBJ1-1
d_call: .
clone_size: once
cdr3_aa: CASSQERQEAFF
cdr3_nt: TGTGCCAGCAGCCAAGAGCGGCAGGAAGCTTTCTTT

v_call: TRBV28
j_call: TRBJ1-1
d_call: .
clone_size: once
cdr3_aa: CASIRAGGQLGAEAFF
cdr3_nt: TGTGCCAGCATCCGGGCGGGGGGCCAACTGGGGGCTGAAGCTTTCTTT

v_call: TRBV18
j_call: TRBJ1-1
d_call: .
clone_size: once
cdr3_aa: CASSPPIGKGSEAFF
cdr3_nt: TGTGCCAGCTCACCACCGATCGGTAAGGGGTCTGAAGCTTTCTTT

v_call: TRBV5-1
j_call: TRBJ2-3
d_call: .
clone_size: .
cdr3_aa: CASSQREDTQYF
cdr3_nt: TGCGCCAGCAGTCAAAGAGAGGATACGCAGTATTTT

v_call: TRBV18
j_call: TRBJ2-3
d_call: .
clone_size: .
cdr3_aa: CASSSLAQNTQYF
cdr3_nt: TGTGCCAGCTCATCGCTAGCGCAAAATACGCAGTATTTT

v_call: TRBV28
j_call: TRBJ2-1
d_call: TRBD2
clone_size: .
cdr3_aa: CASSLKRGGSYNEQFF
cdr3_nt: TGTGCCAGCAGTTTAAAGCGGGGTGGGTCCTACAATGAGCAGTTCTTC

v_call: TRBV28
j_call: TRBJ1-5
d_call: TRBD1
clone_size: .
cdr3_aa: CASSSPDRVQPQHF
cdr3_nt: TGTGCCAGCAGCTCACCCGACAGGGTTCAGCCCCAGCATTTT

v_call: TRBV5-1
j_call: TRBJ2-3
d_call: TRBD2
clone_size: .
cdr3_aa: CASSFGSGSTDTQYF
cdr3_nt: TGCGCCAGCAGCTTCGGTAGCGGGAGCACAGATACGCAGTATTTT

v_call: TRBV2
j_call: TRBJ1-1
d_call: .
clone_size: .
cdr3_aa: CASSLGQNTEAFF
cdr3_nt: TGTGCCAGCAGTTTGGGACAGAACACTGAAGCTTTCTTT

v_call: TRBV4-1
j_call: TRBJ2-7
d_call: TRBD1
clone_size: .
cdr3_aa: CASSRQGSSYEQYF
cdr3_nt: TGCGCCAGCAGCCGACAGGGCAGCTCCTACGAGCAGTACTTC

v_call: TRBV5-4
j_call: TRBJ2-7
d_call: TRBD2
clone_size: .
cdr3_aa: CASSKTSGRPYEQYF
cdr3_nt: TGTGCCAGCAGCAAGACTAGCGGGAGACCCTACGAGCAGTACTTC

v_call: TRBV5-4
j_call: TRBJ2-3
d_call: TRBD2
clone_size: .
cdr3_aa: CASSATSDISTDTQYF
cdr3_nt: TGTGCCAGCAGCGCGACTAGCGACATTAGCACAGATACGCAGTATTTT

v_call: TRBV30
j_call: TRBJ1-1
d_call: TRBD1
clone_size: .
cdr3_aa: CAWTVGTVYTEAFF
cdr3_nt: TGTGCCTGGACCGTGGGGACAGTCTACACTGAAGCTTTCTTT

v_call: TRBV29-1
j_call: TRBJ1-4
d_call: .
clone_size: .
cdr3_aa: CSVGVTNEKLFF
cdr3_nt: TGCAGCGTTGGAGTCACTAATGAAAAACTGTTTTTT

v_call: TRBV27
j_call: TRBJ2-7
d_call: TRBD1
clone_size: .
cdr3_aa: CASTSGQGSEQYF
cdr3_nt: TGTGCCAGCACCTCCGGACAGGGATCCGAGCAGTACTTC

v_call: TRBV10-3
j_call: TRBJ2-7
d_call: TRBD1
clone_size: .
cdr3_aa: CAVSDRGTYEQYF
cdr3_nt: TGTGCCGTCTCGGACAGGGGCACCTACGAGCAGTACTTC

v_call: TRBV27
j_call: TRBJ2-1
d_call: TRBD2
clone_size: .
cdr3_aa: CASSLAGGGYNEQFF
cdr3_nt: TGTGCCAGCAGCCTAGCGGGAGGGGGTTACAATGAGCAGTTCTTC

v_call: TRBV11-2
j_call: TRBJ2-1
d_call: .
clone_size: medium-sized
cdr3_aa: CASSLRGGTYNNEQFF
cdr3_nt: TGTGCCAGCAGCCTAAGAGGGGGAACCTATAACAATGAGCAGTTCTTC

v_call: TRBV30
j_call: TRBJ1-5
d_call: .
clone_size: once
cdr3_aa: CAWSVSGFQPQHF
cdr3_nt: TGTGCCTGGAGTGTTTCGGGTTTTCAGCCCCAGCATTTT

v_call: TRBV27
j_call: TRBJ2-7
d_call: .
clone_size: .
cdr3_aa: CASSAGYEQYF
cdr3_nt: TGTGCCAGCAGTGCGGGTTACGAGCAGTACTTC